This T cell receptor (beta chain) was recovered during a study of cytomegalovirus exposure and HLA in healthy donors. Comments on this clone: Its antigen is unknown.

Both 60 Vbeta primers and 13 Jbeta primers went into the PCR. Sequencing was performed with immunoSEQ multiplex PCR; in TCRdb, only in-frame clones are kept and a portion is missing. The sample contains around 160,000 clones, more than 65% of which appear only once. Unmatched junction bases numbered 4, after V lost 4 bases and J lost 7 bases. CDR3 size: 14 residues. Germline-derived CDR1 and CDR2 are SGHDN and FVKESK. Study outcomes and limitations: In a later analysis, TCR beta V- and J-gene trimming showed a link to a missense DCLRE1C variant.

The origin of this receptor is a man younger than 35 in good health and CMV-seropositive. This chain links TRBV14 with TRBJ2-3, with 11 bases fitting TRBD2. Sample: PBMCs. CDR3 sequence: CASSPLAGAHTQYF. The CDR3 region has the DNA TGTGCCAGCAGCCCACTAGCGGGAGCACATACGCAGTATTTT.